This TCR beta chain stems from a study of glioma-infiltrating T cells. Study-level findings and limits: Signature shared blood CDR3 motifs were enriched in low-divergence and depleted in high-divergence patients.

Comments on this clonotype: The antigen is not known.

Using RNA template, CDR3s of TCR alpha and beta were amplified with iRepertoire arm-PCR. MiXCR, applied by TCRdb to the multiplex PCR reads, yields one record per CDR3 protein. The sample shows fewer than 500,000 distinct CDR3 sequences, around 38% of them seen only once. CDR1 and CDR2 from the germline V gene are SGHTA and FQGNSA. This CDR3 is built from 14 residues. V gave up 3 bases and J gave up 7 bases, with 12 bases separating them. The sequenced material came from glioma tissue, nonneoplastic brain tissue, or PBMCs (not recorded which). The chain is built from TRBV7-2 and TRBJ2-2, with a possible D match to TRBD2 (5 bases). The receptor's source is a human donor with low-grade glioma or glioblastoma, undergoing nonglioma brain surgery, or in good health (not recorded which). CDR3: CASSFTRGNGELFF. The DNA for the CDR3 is TGTGCCAGCAGCTTCACTCGAGGGAACGGGGAGCTGTTTTTT.